The 24 T cell receptor beta chains below come from one sample, sequenced in a study of cytomegalovirus exposure and HLA in healthy donors. Here immunoSEQ multiplex PCR was the method, and the copy in TCRdb shows in-frame clones only, minus some. The table has 60,000 or so clones, just under 95% seen once. The sample comprised PBMCs. The receptor source for this set is a man younger than 35 in good health and CMV-seronegative.

The rearrangement uses TRBV6-5 and TRBJ2-3; unclear D gene. The ends were cut back, 7 bases at V and 8 bases at J, with 13 bases in the middle. Germline CDR1 MNHEY, CDR2 SVGAGI. The length of the CDR3 is 12 residues. The CDR3 DNA follows: TGTGCCAGCACATTTAGAAGGAGTACGCAGTATTTT. Residues: CASTFRRSTQYF.

The V call is TRBV6-5, the J call TRBJ2-1; the match to TRBD2 covers 11 bases. V lost 6 bases, J lost 5 bases, and 6 bases stayed unmatched. CDR1 and CDR2 (germline): MNHEY, SVGAGI. CDR3 length equals 15 residues. The CDR3 DNA reads TGTGCCAGCAGAATAGCGGGAGGGCCAAACAATGAGCAGTTCTTC. Protein: CASRIAGGPNNEQFF.

This clone was counted a single time. CDR3 sequence: CASSSPLAGGQETQYF. The CDR3 region has the DNA TGTGCCAGCAGCTCGCCCCTAGCGGGAGGCCAAGAGACCCAGTACTTC. The chain is built from TRBV28 and TRBJ2-5, with 11 bases identical to TRBD2. Germline V gives CDR1 MDHEN, CDR2 SYDVKM. V was pared by 6 bases and J by 1 base, with 7 bases of the junction left unmatched. The CDR3 loop spans 16 amino acids.

This clone came up once. The gene calls are TRBV2 and TRBJ1-2; tentatively, D is TRBD1 (6 bases). Germline V lookup: CDR1 SNHLY, CDR2 FYNNEI. The CDR3 consists of 16 residues. V lost 6 bases and J lost 0, with 17 bases in between. CDR3 region: CASRGTDSPPNYGYTF. CDR3 coding DNA: TGTGCCAGCAGGGGTACGGACAGTCCTCCTAACTATGGCTACACCTTC.

In the case of this clone: The same CDR3 can be traced to other DNA sequences in this sample. This sequence joins TRBV6-5 and TRBJ2-3; 9 bases are a match to TRBD2. V dropped 4 bases and J dropped 0; count of bases not matched to a gene: 2. This CDR3 comprises 15 residues. Germline CDR1 and CDR2: MNHEY and SVGAGI. The CDR3 region is CASSFSGSSTDTQYF. The CDR3 nucleotides are TGTGCCAGCAGTTTTAGCGGGAGCAGCACAGATACGCAGTATTTT.

This clone has a handful of counts. The rearrangement joins TRBV6-5 to TRBJ1-5, with D maybe TRBD1 (5 bases). The CDR3 sequence is 15 residues long. The V end lost 5 bases, the J end lost 7 bases, and 18 bases lay between the germline ends. CDR1 MNHEY and CDR2 SVGAGI come from the germline V gene. For the CDR3, the DNA is TGTGCCAGCAGTCCAGGGATAGGGGCACCCCAGCCCCAGCATTTT. Residues: CASSPGIGAPQPQHF.

The CDR3 loop is CASSQDPGDNQPQHF. The CDR3 nucleotides are TGCGCCAGCAGCCAAGATCCGGGTGACAATCAGCCCCAGCATTTT. The rearrangement joins TRBV4-3 to TRBJ1-5; D not certain. The CDR3 totals 15 residues. The germline V and J ends were trimmed by 0 bases and 3 bases, with 9 bases remaining between them. CDR1 is LGHNA, CDR2 YSLEER, per germline.

This chain links TRBV2 with TRBJ2-3, with D perhaps TRBD2 (5 bases). The V end lost 5 bases, the J end lost 2 bases, and 8 bases lay between the germline ends. This CDR3 has 13 residues. Germline V gene data show CDR1 as SNHLY and CDR2 as FYNNEI. This chain's CDR3 is CASSTGLTDTQYF. The CDR3 DNA reads as TGTGCCAGCAGTACCGGACTCACAGATACGCAGTATTTT.

This chain links TRBV19 with TRBJ2-7; 7 bases align to TRBD1. After removal of 7 bases from V and 0 bases from J, the junction contained 6 bases not matched to a gene. The germline gives CDR1 LNHDA, CDR2 SQIVND (reference sequence). The CDR3 length is 14 residues. The CDR3 loop reads CASTPTGSSYEQYF. CDR3 coding DNA: TGTGCCAGTACCCCGACAGGGAGCTCCTACGAGCAGTACTTC.

In its sample, this clone ranks as medium-sized. This chain links TRBV6-4 with TRBJ2-2, with 7 bases identical to TRBD2. The V and J ends lost 3 bases and 5 bases, in that order; junction bases with no gene match: 0. Germline CDR1 is MRHNA and CDR2 is SNTAGT. The CDR3 runs 13 residues. The CDR3 DNA follows: TGTGCCAGCAGTGAGCGGGAGACCGGGGAGCTGTTTTTT. Translated: CASSERETGELFF.

The chain uses TRBV29-1 and TRBJ1-4, with 8 bases that match TRBD1. Unmatched junction bases numbered 7, after V lost 5 bases and J lost 5 bases. Per the germline V gene, CDR1 is SQVTM and CDR2 is ANQGSEA. This CDR3 comprises 14 residues. The CDR3 coding sequence is TGCAGCGTTCAGTCCGGGACAGGCAATGAAAAACTGTTTTTT. Its translation: CSVQSGTGNEKLFF.

The V gene is TRBV5-1, the J gene TRBJ2-1, with 7 bases that match TRBD1. The CDR3 sequence is 13 residues long. Unmatched junction bases numbered 4, after V lost 4 bases and J lost 6 bases. Germline V gene data show CDR1 as SGHRS and CDR2 as YFSETQ. The CDR3 here is CASSVTGSNEQFF. CDR3 DNA sequence: TGCGCCAGCAGCGTGACAGGGAGCAATGAGCAGTTCTTC.

This clone was seen once. The chain couples TRBV5-1 to TRBJ2-2, with 9 bases matching TRBD2. J was trimmed by 5 bases and V by 2 bases; bases with no gene match: 7. This CDR3 has 16 residues. The germline V gene has CDR1 SGHRS and CDR2 YFSETQ. The DNA for the CDR3 is TGCGCCAGCAGCTTATTTAGCGGGAGTGGGACCGGGGAGCTGTTTTTT. It codes for CASSLFSGSGTGELFF.

The chain couples TRBV19 to TRBJ1-1, with D possibly matching TRBD1 (6 bases). The ends were cut back, 3 bases at V and 8 bases at J, with 7 bases in the middle. Germline loops: CDR1 LNHDA, CDR2 SQIVND (reference sequence). CDR3 length equals 11 residues. The CDR3 sequence is CASSIDREAFF. In nucleotides, the CDR3 is TGTGCCAGTAGTATCGACAGGGAAGCTTTCTTT. Using reference TRBV19 and TRBJ1-1 for the parts outside the CDR3, the full variable domain is DGGITQSPKYLFRKEGQNVTLSCEQNLNHDAMYWYRQDPGQGLRLIYYSQIVNDFQKGDIAEGYSVSREKKESFPLTVTSAQKNPTAFYLCASSIDREAFFGQGTRLTVV.

V usage is TRBV6-5 and J usage is TRBJ2-3, with 11 bases matching TRBD2. CDR3 length: 16 residues. CDR1 is MNHEY and CDR2 is SVGAGI in the germline V gene. V lost 0 bases, J lost 2 bases, and 1 base stayed unmatched. The CDR3 nucleotides read TGTGCCAGCAGTTACTCGACTAGCGGGAACACAGATACGCAGTATTTT. This codes for CASSYSTSGNTDTQYF.

The genes are TRBV7-2 and TRBJ2-7; D ambiguous. Germline CDR1 is SGHTA and CDR2 is FQGNSA. This CDR3 contains 12 residues. Trimming took off 1 base at V and 6 bases at J, with 7 bases between the two ends. The CDR3 reads CASSLGWAEQYF. The CDR3 nucleotides are TGTGCCAGCAGCTTAGGTTGGGCCGAGCAGTACTTC. Full variable domain (remainder filled in from reference TRBV7-2 and TRBJ2-7): GAGVSQSPSNKVTEKGKDVELRCDPISGHTALYWYRQSLGQGLEFLIYFQGNSAPDKSGLPSDRFSAERTGGSVSTLTIQRTQQEDSAVYLCASSLGWAEQYFGPGTRLTVT.

This chain connects TRBV27 to TRBJ2-1; TRBD1 agrees at 8 bases. The trim removed 3 bases at V and 2 bases at J, leaving 6 bases unmatched. Germline loops: CDR1 MNHEY, CDR2 SMNVEV (reference sequence). The CDR3 spans 16 residues. This CDR3 reads CASSLPSTGAYNEQFF. The CDR3 DNA reads as TGTGCCAGCAGTTTGCCTTCGACAGGGGCCTACAATGAGCAGTTCTTC.

V usage is TRBV6-5 and J usage is TRBJ2-7; TRBD1 matches 9 bases. The CDR3 contains 15 residues. The germline gives CDR1 MNHEY, CDR2 SVGAGI. With 4 bases clipped from V and 2 bases from J, the junction kept 6 bases outside the gene matches. Here the CDR3 reads CASSFPGQGPYEQYF. In DNA, the CDR3 is TGTGCCAGCAGTTTTCCGGGACAGGGCCCCTACGAGCAGTACTTC.

This clone appeared a single time. This chain connects TRBV4-1 to TRBJ2-3; 9 positions agree with TRBD2. The CDR3 is 17 residues long. In germline, CDR1 is MGHRA, CDR2 YSYEKL. J gave up 4 bases and V 4 bases, and 12 bases lay outside the gene matches. CDR3 loop: CASSPYVAGDYADTQYF. CDR3 in DNA: TGCGCCAGCAGCCCTTATGTAGCGGGAGATTACGCAGATACGCAGTATTTT.

The chain is built from TRBV28 and TRBJ2-7; TRBD1 agrees at 10 bases. Germline V lookup: CDR1 MDHEN, CDR2 SYDVKM. CDR3 length: 15 residues. V lost 6 bases to trimming and J lost 2 bases; unmatched junction nucleotides: 7. The CDR3 bases are TGTGCCAGCAGGACGGACAGGGGGGCTCCCTACGAGCAGTACTTC. This translates into CASRTDRGAPYEQYF.

V usage is TRBV5-6 and J usage is TRBJ1-2; maybe TRBD1 (6 bases). Trimming shortened V by 5 bases and J by 4 bases, and 9 bases separated the two germline ends. Germline-derived CDR1 and CDR2 are SGHDT and YYEEEE. CDR3 length: 12 amino acids. CDR3 DNA: TGTGCCAGCAGTGGGGGCTCCTATGGCTACACCTTC. It yields the protein CASSGGSYGYTF.

This chain links TRBV5-1 with TRBJ1-1; maybe TRBD1 (6 bases). Trimming pared 2 bases from V and 1 base from J, leaving 6 bases between. Per the germline V gene, CDR1 is SGHRS and CDR2 is YFSETQ. The length of the CDR3 is 13 residues. CDR3 in amino acids: CASSFRGNTEAFF. The CDR3 DNA reads as TGCGCCAGCAGCTTCAGGGGGAACACTGAAGCTTTCTTT. The full variable domain, completed using reference TRBV5-1 and TRBJ1-1, is KAGVTQTPRYLIKTRGQQVTLSCSPISGHRSVSWYQQTPGQGLQFLFEYFSETQRNKGNFPGRFSGRQFSNSRSEMNVSTLELGDSALYLCASSFRGNTEAFFGQGTRLTVV.

V is TRBV10-3 and J is TRBJ2-3, with D maybe TRBD2 (6 bases). Germline CDR1 is ENHRY and CDR2 is SYGVKD. V lost 4 bases, J lost 0 bases, and 17 bases lay in between. CDR3 length: 17 residues. In nucleotides, the CDR3 is TGTGCCATCAGTGTAGGGCAGCGGGCTGAGAGCACAGATACGCAGTATTTT. This sequence encodes CAISVGQRAESTDTQYF.

This clone is a singleton in its sample. The chain carries TRBV11-3 and TRBJ2-1, with 8 nucleotides matching TRBD2. V lost 1 base and J lost 6; bases outside the gene matches: 5. Germline V gives CDR1 SGHNT, CDR2 YENEEA. The CDR3 spans 15 residues. DNA for the CDR3: TGTGCCAGCAGCTTAGCCCGGACTAGCATCAATGAGCAGTTCTTC. It specifies CASSLARTSINEQFF.